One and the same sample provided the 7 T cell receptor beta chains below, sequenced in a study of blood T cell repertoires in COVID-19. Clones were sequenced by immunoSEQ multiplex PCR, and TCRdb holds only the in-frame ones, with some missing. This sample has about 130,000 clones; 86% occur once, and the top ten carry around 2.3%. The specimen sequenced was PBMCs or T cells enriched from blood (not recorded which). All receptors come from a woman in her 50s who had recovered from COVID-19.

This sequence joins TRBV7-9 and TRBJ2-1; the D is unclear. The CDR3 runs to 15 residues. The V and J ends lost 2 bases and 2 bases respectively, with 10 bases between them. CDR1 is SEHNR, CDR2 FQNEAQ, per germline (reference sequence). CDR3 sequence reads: CASSLRGSPYNEQFF. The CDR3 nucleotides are TGTGCCAGCAGCTTACGCGGATCCCCCTACAATGAGCAGTTCTTC. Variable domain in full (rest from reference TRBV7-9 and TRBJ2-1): DTGVSQNPRHKITKRGQNVTFRCDPISEHNRLYWYRQTLGQGPEFLTYFQNEAQLEKSRLLSDRFSAERPKGSFSTLEIQRTEQGDSAMYLCASSLRGSPYNEQFFGPGTRLTVL.

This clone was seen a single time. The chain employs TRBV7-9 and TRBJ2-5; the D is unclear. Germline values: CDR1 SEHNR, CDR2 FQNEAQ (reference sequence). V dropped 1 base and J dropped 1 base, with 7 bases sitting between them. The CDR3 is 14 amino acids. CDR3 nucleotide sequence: TGTGCCAGCAGCTTAGGCGTAGCCCAAGAGACCCAGTACTTC. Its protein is CASSLGVAQETQYF.

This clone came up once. CDR3 protein: CARGEGETNTEAFF. In DNA form, the CDR3 reads TGTGCCAGGGGGGAGGGGGAGACGAACACTGAAGCTTTCTTT. The J gene is TRBJ1-1, the V gene TRBV19, with D maybe TRBD1 (6 bases). CDR1 and CDR2 from the germline V gene are LNHDA and SQIVND (reference sequence). Trimming stripped 9 bases from V and 1 base from J, with 15 bases between. The CDR3 totals 14 residues.

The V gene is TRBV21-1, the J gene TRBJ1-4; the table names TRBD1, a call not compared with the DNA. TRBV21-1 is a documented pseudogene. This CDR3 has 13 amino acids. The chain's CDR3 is CASSPLGDEKLFF. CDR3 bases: TGTGCCAGCAGCCCATTAGGGGATGAAAAACTGTTTTTT.

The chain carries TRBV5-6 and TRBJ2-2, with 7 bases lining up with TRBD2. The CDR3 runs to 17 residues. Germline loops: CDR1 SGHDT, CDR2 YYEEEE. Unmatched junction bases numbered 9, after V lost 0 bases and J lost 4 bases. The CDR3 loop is CASSLAARLALTGELFF. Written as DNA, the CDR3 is TGTGCCAGCAGCTTGGCGGCCCGACTAGCTCTCACCGGGGAGCTGTTTTTT.

The DNA for the CDR3 is TGTGCCAGCAGTGCGACAGGCAATAATCAGCCCCAGCATTTT. This codes for CASSATGNNQPQHF. The rearrangement uses TRBV2 and TRBJ1-5, with a possible D match to TRBD1 (6 bases). The V end was cut by 4 bases, the J end by 4 bases, with 11 bases between. The CDR3 spans 14 residues. The germline CDR1 and CDR2 sequences are SNHLY and FYNNEI.

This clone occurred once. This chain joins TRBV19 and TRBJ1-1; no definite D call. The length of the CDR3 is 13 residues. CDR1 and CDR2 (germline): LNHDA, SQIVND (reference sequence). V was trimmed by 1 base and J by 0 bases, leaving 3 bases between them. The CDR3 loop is CASSIAMNTEAFF. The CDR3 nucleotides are TGTGCCAGTAGTATAGCTATGAACACTGAAGCTTTCTTT.